The present T cell receptor (beta chain) was sequenced within a study of identical twins. Whole-study results and caveats: Invariant T cells like MAIT and iNKT could partly confound the zero-insertion analyses. Abundant beta clonotypes from cord blood had fewer insertions, unlike memory repertoires, which showed none. Instead of following the same donors, the conclusions were based on cross-sectional statistical analysis.

The CDR3 sequence is 15 residues long. Germline V lookup: CDR1 LGHDT, CDR2 YNNKEL (reference sequence). V shed 0 bases and J shed 5 bases, with 11 bases lying between them. This clonotype occurred many times. Its specificity is not known. Healthy Caucasian individuals made up all the donors. MiXCR was run by TCRdb on the 5' RACE reads, yielding one entry per CDR3 protein. The data hold about 690,000 distinct CDR3 sequences, with 6% to 6.5% observed a single time. Sample: naive T cells sorted from blood. The receptor comes from a young man in good health. The chain couples TRBV3-1 to TRBJ1-5; no firm D call. For the CDR3, the DNA is TGTGCCAGCAGCCAAGATCCACAACCAGATCAGCCCCAGCATTTT. Translation gives CASSQDPQPDQPQHF.